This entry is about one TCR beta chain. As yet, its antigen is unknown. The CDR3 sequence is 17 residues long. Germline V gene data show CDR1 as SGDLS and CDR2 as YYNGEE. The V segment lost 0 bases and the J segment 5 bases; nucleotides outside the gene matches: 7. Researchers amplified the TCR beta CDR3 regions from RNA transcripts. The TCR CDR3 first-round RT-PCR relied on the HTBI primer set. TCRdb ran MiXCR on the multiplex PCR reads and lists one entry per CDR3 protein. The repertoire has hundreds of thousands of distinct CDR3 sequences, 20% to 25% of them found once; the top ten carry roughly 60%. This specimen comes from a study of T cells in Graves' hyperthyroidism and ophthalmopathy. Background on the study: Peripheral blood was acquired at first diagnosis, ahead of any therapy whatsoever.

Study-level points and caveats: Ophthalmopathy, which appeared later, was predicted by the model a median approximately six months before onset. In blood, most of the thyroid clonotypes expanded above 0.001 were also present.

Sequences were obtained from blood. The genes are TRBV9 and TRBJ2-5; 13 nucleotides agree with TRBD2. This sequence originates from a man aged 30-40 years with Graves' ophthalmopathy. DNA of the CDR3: TGTGCCAGCAGCGTAGCTCCACTAGCGGGAGGGACGGAGACCCAGTACTTC. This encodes CASSVAPLAGGTETQYF.